Shown below are 8 T cell receptor beta chains from a single sample sequenced in a study of cytomegalovirus exposure and HLA in healthy donors. Vbeta (60) and Jbeta (13) primers were used in the PCR. Using immunoSEQ multiplex PCR, the repertoire was profiled, and TCRdb retains in-frame clones only, with some absent. The sample yields fewer than 150,000 clones, around 76% seen once. Sequenced: PBMCs. The receptor set was obtained from a male donor in good health and CMV-seronegative.

This clone turned up a few times. V is TRBV6-6 and J is TRBJ2-1, with 9 bases matching TRBD1. Looked up from germline, CDR1 is MNHNY and CDR2 is SVGAGI (reference sequence). This CDR3 spans 16 amino acids. Trimming removed 2 bases from V and 6 bases from J; junction bases left unmatched: 8. Written as DNA, the CDR3 is TGTGCCAGCAGTTACCCCGGGACAGGGTCTCGCAATGAGCAGTTCTTC. Its translation: CASSYPGTGSRNEQFF.

This clone was observed once. The V gene is TRBV18, the J gene TRBJ1-1; the match to TRBD1 covers 10 bases. Germline lookup yields CDR1 KGHSH and CDR2 LQKENI. V lost 4 bases and J lost 5; bases outside the gene matches: 10. This CDR3 has 16 amino acids. CDR3: CASSLKTGGEGTEAFF. In nucleotides, the CDR3 is TGTGCCAGCTCACTAAAGACAGGGGGCGAAGGAACTGAAGCTTTCTTT.

This rearrangement joins TRBV14 to TRBJ2-3, with TRBD2 matching over 10 bases. Germline values: CDR1 SGHDN, CDR2 FVKESK. V lost 4 bases and J lost 3; bases outside the gene matches: 7. The CDR3 loop spans 16 amino acids. The CDR3 region is CASSLRTSGNTDTQYF. The CDR3 region has the DNA TGTGCCAGCAGCCTCCGGACTAGCGGTAATACAGATACGCAGTATTTT. Supplemented by reference TRBV14 and TRBJ2-3, the full variable domain reads EAGVTQFPSHSVIEKGQTVTLRCDPISGHDNLYWYRRVMGKEIKFLLHFVKESKQDESGMPNNRFLAERTGGTYSTLKVQPAELEDSGVYFCASSLRTSGNTDTQYFGPGTRLTVL.

This clone has a handful of counts. At one end the junction does not follow the germline gene, possibly because of a read error. The J gene is TRBJ2-7, the V gene TRBV5-5; D perhaps matches TRBD2 (5 bases). Germline CDR1 is SGHKS and CDR2 is YYEKEE (reference sequence). The CDR3 length is 14 residues. CDR3 sequence: CASSLMMDSNEQYF. DNA for the CDR3: TGTGCCAGCAGCCTGATGATGGACTCCAACGAGCAGTACTTC.

This clone has only a few counts. This chain uses TRBV6-1 with TRBJ2-2; TRBD2 aligns across 7 bases. CDR3 length equals 17 residues. J lost 7 bases, V lost 4 bases, and 15 bases had no gene match. Germline V lookup: CDR1 MNHNS, CDR2 SASEGT. The CDR3 region has the DNA TGTGCCAGCAGTGGGCCTCAACCGGGACTACTTCACGGGGAGCTGTTTTTT. It codes for CASSGPQPGLLHGELFF.

This sequence joins TRBV30 and TRBJ1-1; D is undetermined. This CDR3 spans 13 amino acids. From germline, CDR1 is GTSNPN and CDR2 SVGIG (reference sequence). The ends were cut back, 0 bases at V and 7 bases at J, with 12 bases in the middle. This CDR3 reads CAWSVLRKSEAFF. CDR3 sequence (DNA): TGTGCCTGGAGTGTCCTCCGAAAGAGTGAAGCTTTCTTT.

The chain recombines TRBV5-1 with TRBJ2-5, with 8 positions matching TRBD1. The ends lost 2 bases at V and 5 bases at J; junction bases unmatched: 8. This CDR3 comprises 15 residues. The germline CDR1 and CDR2 sequences are SGHRS and YFSETQ. The CDR3 spells CASSFRPGQDETQYF. The CDR3 DNA is TGCGCCAGCAGCTTTCGACCGGGACAGGACGAGACCCAGTACTTC.

This rearrangement joins TRBV2 to TRBJ1-2; D is ambiguous. This CDR3 spans 12 amino acids. Germline loops: CDR1 SNHLY, CDR2 FYNNEI. V lost 4 bases and J 6 bases, leaving 9 bases between the germline ends. The CDR3 spells CASSGRRDGYTF. The CDR3 bases are TGTGCCAGCAGTGGCCGGCGGGATGGCTACACCTTC.